Listed below are T cell receptor beta chains from one sample, sequenced in a study of T cell responses to AZD1222 COVID-19 vaccine. Generated by immunoSEQ multiplex PCR, the TCRdb table keeps only in-frame clones and is missing some. Of around 160,000 clones in the sample, around 90% were seen once. Here the sequenced sample was peripheral blood, taken 28 days after the second AZD1222 dose. Every receptor here comes from an adult who received the AZD1222 COVID-19 vaccine. CDR3s leave out the opening cysteine and the closing phenylalanine or tryptophan. Fields, in order: J gene, V gene, D gene, CDR3 protein. The D gene is left open where the match is weak.

>TRBJ1-2|TRBV6-5|-
ASRTGTDGYT
>TRBJ1-1|TRBV5-5|-
ASSSGISGNTEAF
>TRBJ1-2|TRBV10-2|-
ASSDGGRGYT
>TRBJ2-7|TRBV5-1|TRBD2
ASSEAGTSGGQY
>TRBJ2-3|TRBV7-2|-
ASSLVPGRGTDTQY
>TRBJ2-7|TRBV5-1|-
ASSLVPGIGGRRY
>TRBJ1-3|TRBV14|TRBD1
ASSLRRGSTSGNTIY
>TRBJ2-2|TRBV6-5|TRBD2
ASSSGLAANTGELF
>TRBJ2-3|TRBV4-1|-
ASSQVAPRSTDTQY
>TRBJ2-1|TRBV4-1|TRBD1
ASSQSWGQGGNEQF
>TRBJ2-1|TRBV11-2|-
ASSFETYNNEQF
>TRBJ1-3|TRBV4-1|-
ASSQERRSSGNTIY
>TRBJ1-2|TRBV19|-
ASSMAGTANYGYT
>TRBJ1-6|TRBV5-5|-
ASSLTSSYNSPLH
>TRBJ2-3|TRBV2|-
ASNRGHTDTQY
>TRBJ1-2|TRBV4-2|TRBD1
ASSQVPGTGGVRYT
>TRBJ1-1|TRBV19|-
ATTGRGDEAF
>TRBJ2-5|TRBV30|-
AWSSGQETQY
>TRBJ1-2|TRBV4-3|TRBD1
ASSQDRQGAQNYGYT
>TRBJ2-6|TRBV6-1|-
ASSEYTGPGANVLT
>TRBJ1-1|TRBV4-3|-
ASSQRTWNTEAF
>TRBJ2-7|TRBV6-6|-
ASRDDRVEEQY
>TRBJ2-7|TRBV14|-
ASSQGLANPYEQY